The clone carrying this T cell receptor (beta chain) was seen once. Its antigen is as yet unknown. This sample stems from a study of shared clonotypes between healthy human individuals. Study in general: Aged between 18 and 49, the donors were a couple of women and three men.

Each cell subset's genomic DNA was divided evenly among several immunoSEQ plates. In the authors' methods: Because ImmunoSEQ provided only junction sequences with no quality scores, the filtering differed. Only in-frame clones appear in the TCRdb table, and some are missing; sequencing was by immunoSEQ multiplex PCR. The V and J calls and clone size come from that table; D and trimming were worked out from the DNA. The sample has about 480,000 clones; 79% are singletons. The CDR3 length is 12 residues. Per the germline V gene, CDR1 is SGHTA and CDR2 is FQGNSA. The junction had 3 bases not matched to a gene; V was cut back by 5 bases and J by 7 bases. Points from the study as a whole: Limitation of the genetic and exposure-history diversity represented came from the few donors.

Sequencing input: PBMCs. This chain uses TRBV7-2 with TRBJ1-2; TRBD1 matches at 8 bases. The origin of this receptor is a woman aged 40 to 50 in good health. Some clones in this sample may be carry-over from other donors' samples. The CDR3 protein is CASSVTGAGYTF. CDR3 nucleotide sequence: TGTGCCAGCAGCGTGACAGGGGCTGGCTACACCTTC.